Below are 29 T cell receptor beta chains sequenced from a single sample in a study of T cell responses to AZD1222 COVID-19 vaccine. The table came from immunoSEQ multiplex PCR; TCRdb's copy has only in-frame clones and leaves some out. Found here are around 70,000 clones, 88% of them singletons; the top ten hold around 4.9%. This specimen consisted of peripheral blood, obtained 28 days after the second dose of the MenACWY control vaccine. The receptors stem from an adult who received the MenACWY meningococcal vaccine as a control.

The rearrangement links TRBV5-1 to TRBJ2-5; TRBD1 matches 10 bases. CDR1 is SGHRS and CDR2 is YFSETQ in the germline V gene. This CDR3 is 14 amino acids long. The V gene end was trimmed by 4 bases and the J gene end by 3 bases; junction bases not matched to a gene: 3. In nucleotides, the CDR3 is TGCGCCAGCAGCACGACAGGGGGCGAAGAGACCCAGTACTTC. Its protein is CASSTTGGEETQYF.

This clone was observed once. The rearrangement links TRBV20-1 to TRBJ2-7; 10 positions match TRBD2. Germline V gives CDR1 DFQATT, CDR2 SNEGSKA (reference sequence). The CDR3 runs to 15 residues. Trimming removed 6 bases from V and 4 bases from J; junction bases left unmatched: 12. CDR3 nucleotides: TGCAGTGCAAGTGTCCCTAGCGGGGGCAAATACGAGCAGTACTTC. It specifies CSASVPSGGKYEQYF.

This clone was recorded once. Distinct nucleotide sequences in the sample also encode this CDR3. Here the CDR3 reads CASSVDRGSPLHF. CDR3 bases: TGTGCCAGCAGCGTCGACAGGGGATCACCCCTCCACTTT. V gene TRBV9 combines with J gene TRBJ1-6; 8 nucleotides align to TRBD1. The germline gives CDR1 SGDLS, CDR2 YYNGEE. V shed 2 bases and J 10 bases; nucleotides not matched to a gene: 2. The CDR3 is 13 amino acids. The entire variable domain, with the rest obtained from reference TRBV9 and TRBJ1-6, is as follows: DSGVTQTPKHLITATGQRVTLRCSPRSGDLSVYWYQQSLDQGLQFLIQYYNGEERAKGNILERFSAQQFPDLHSELNLSSLELGDSALYFCASSVDRGSPLHFGNGTRLTVT.

CDR3 sequence: CASSPVGDGNTEAFF. The CDR3 region has the DNA TGTGCCAGCTCACCGGTGGGGGACGGGAACACTGAAGCTTTCTTT. This chain uses TRBV18 with TRBJ1-1, with D possibly matching TRBD1 (5 bases). The CDR3 has 15 residues. The germline V gene encodes CDR1 KGHSH and CDR2 LQKENI. With 3 bases removed from V and 1 base from J, the gap between germline ends came to 12 bases.

The rearrangement joins TRBV10-1 to TRBJ2-1; TRBD2 is a possible D gene (5 bases). Germline V gene lookup returns CDR1 WNHNN and CDR2 SYGVQD (reference sequence). The CDR3 sequence is 13 residues long. Between the trimmed V and J ends, which lost 3 bases and 8 bases, there was a span of 11 bases. DNA of the CDR3: TGCGCCAGCAGTGACGGGGTGGGAGATGAGCAGTTCTTC. It translates to CASSDGVGDEQFF.

The chain combines TRBV4-2 with TRBJ1-6, with TRBD1 identical over 12 bases. The CDR3 loop spans 17 amino acids. The germline CDR1 and CDR2 sequences are LGHNA and YNFKEQ. J lost 5 bases, V lost 2 bases, and 4 bases had no gene match. This CDR3 is CASSQWGQGANNSPLHF. The CDR3 DNA follows: TGTGCCAGCAGCCAATGGGGACAGGGGGCCAATAATTCACCCCTCCACTTT.

For the CDR3, the DNA is TGTGCCAGCAGCCAAGAACCTCCAGGGTGGAATCAGCCCCAGCATTTT. Translating gives CASSQEPPGWNQPQHF. This chain links TRBV3-1 (or the pseudogene TRBV3-2) with TRBJ1-5; a weak D match, TRBD1 (5 bases). Germline V gene sequence: CDR1 LGHDT, CDR2 YNNKEL (reference sequence). This CDR3 is 16 amino acids long. The V end was cut by 0 bases, the J end by 4 bases, with 13 bases between.

This chain links TRBV18 with TRBJ2-7; D is undetermined. Germline lookup yields CDR1 KGHSH and CDR2 LQKENI. The CDR3 spans 14 residues. V shed 6 bases and J shed 0 bases, with 12 bases lying between them. The CDR3 sequence: CASSPPSSSYEQYF. CDR3 nucleotides: TGTGCCAGCTCCCCCCCCTCAAGCTCCTACGAGCAGTACTTC.

In nucleotides, the CDR3 is TGTGCCAGCTCACCCTCCGGGGGGGGCCTGGACACTGAAGCTTTCTTT. Its protein is CASSPSGGGLDTEAFF. The J gene is TRBJ1-1, the V gene TRBV18, with TRBD1 as a possible D gene (6 bases). V dropped 3 bases and J dropped 3 bases, with 17 bases sitting between them. CDR3 length equals 16 residues. Germline V gene data show CDR1 as KGHSH and CDR2 as LQKENI.

The genes are TRBV6-4 and TRBJ2-7; D is uncertain. CDR3 size: 14 residues. Deletions cut 8 bases from V and 3 bases from J, with 17 bases between. The germline gives CDR1 MRHNA, CDR2 SNTAGT. Here the CDR3 DNA reads TGTGCCAGCTCTAGTTATGGAAAGGACTACGAGCAGTACTTC. Translating it yields CASSSYGKDYEQYF.

The chain recombines TRBV19 with TRBJ2-7; D gene unclear. The CDR3 consists of 15 residues. Germline assignment: CDR1 LNHDA and CDR2 SQIVND (reference sequence). V was pared by 2 bases and J by 1 base, with 12 bases between. CDR3: CASSITVDFSYEQYF. CDR3 bases: TGTGCCAGTAGTATAACGGTAGACTTTTCCTACGAGCAGTACTTC.

V and J are TRBV28 and TRBJ1-4; tentative D call: TRBD1 (5 bases). Looked up from germline, CDR1 is MDHEN and CDR2 is SYDVKM. The CDR3 is made up of 14 amino acids. V was pared by 3 bases and J by 8 bases, with 13 bases between. In DNA, the CDR3 is TGTGCCAGCAGTTTTGATAGGGGAGGCGAAAAACTGTTTTTT. Encoded protein: CASSFDRGGEKLFF. Full variable domain (remainder filled in from reference TRBV28 and TRBJ1-4): DVKVTQSSRYLVKRTGEKVFLECVQDMDHENMFWYRQDPGLGLRLIYFSYDVKMKEKGDIPEGYSVSREKKERFSLILESASTNQTSMYLCASSFDRGGEKLFFGSGTQLSVL.

The chain employs TRBV30 and TRBJ2-7, with 7 bases that match TRBD1. Per germline, CDR1 GTSNPN and CDR2 SVGIG (reference sequence). This CDR3 region has 15 residues. J was trimmed by 3 bases and V by 0 bases; bases with no gene match: 8. The CDR3 region is CAWSVLGQAIYEQYF. The CDR3 bases are TGTGCCTGGAGTGTACTAGGACAGGCGATCTACGAGCAGTACTTC. The full variable domain, in which reference TRBV30 and TRBJ2-7 provide the parts outside the CDR3, is SQTIHQWPATLVQPVGSPLSLECTVEGTSNPNLYWYRQAAGRGLQLLFYSVGIGQISSEVPQNLSASRPQDRQFILSSKKLLLSDSGFYLCAWSVLGQAIYEQYFGPGTRLTVT.

The V gene is TRBV6-4, the J gene TRBJ1-1, with TRBD1 matching 7 bases. Germline V gene lookup returns CDR1 MRHNA and CDR2 SNTAGT. Trimming cost V 6 bases and J 1 base; bases outside gene matches: 5. The CDR3 sequence is 14 residues long. CDR3 amino acids: CASRRGQENTEAFF. In DNA form, the CDR3 reads TGTGCCAGCAGAAGGGGGCAGGAGAACACTGAAGCTTTCTTT.

The gene calls are TRBV27 and TRBJ1-6, with D tentatively TRBD1 (6 bases). The germline V and J ends were trimmed by 3 bases and 4 bases, with 19 bases remaining between them. Germline lookup yields CDR1 MNHEY and CDR2 SMNVEV (reference sequence). CDR3 length: 18 residues. CDR3 DNA sequence: TGTGCCAGCAGTTTCCGGGACGGCTCCAGGGGTTATAATTCACCCCTCCACTTT. Its translation is CASSFRDGSRGYNSPLHF.

The genes are TRBV4-3 and TRBJ2-5, with TRBD2 identical over 11 bases. Germline V lookup: CDR1 LGHNA, CDR2 YSLEER. V lost 4 bases and J lost 5; bases outside the gene matches: 6. The CDR3 totals 15 residues. The CDR3 is CASSPTSGVGETQYF. The CDR3 DNA sequence: TGCGCCAGCAGCCCGACTAGCGGGGTCGGGGAGACCCAGTACTTC.

This clone occurred a few times. The rearrangement uses TRBV4-1 and TRBJ2-1; no definite D call. Per germline, CDR1 MGHRA and CDR2 YSYEKL. Trimming took 0 bases from V and 6 from J, leaving 6 bases between them. This CDR3 region has 13 residues. The CDR3 sequence is CASSQDLGNEQFF. DNA of the CDR3: TGCGCCAGCAGCCAAGATCTAGGCAATGAGCAGTTCTTC.

The J gene is TRBJ1-6, the V gene TRBV12-5, with D perhaps matching TRBD1 (5 bases). The V end was cut by 3 bases, the J end by 6 bases, with 15 bases between. The CDR3 extends over 16 amino acids. Germline-derived CDR1 and CDR2 are LGHNT and FRNRAP. This CDR3 reads CASGLWWGSVNSPLHF. The DNA for the CDR3 is TGTGCTAGTGGTTTATGGTGGGGCTCCGTTAATTCACCCCTCCACTTT.

This chain connects TRBV4-2 to TRBJ2-3, with TRBD2 matching over 8 bases. V gave up 0 bases and J gave up 1 base; unmatched junction bases: 3. This CDR3 comprises 16 residues. Germline loops: CDR1 LGHNA, CDR2 YNFKEQ. The CDR3 DNA sequence: TGTGCCAGCAGCCAAGAAGGTAGCGGGGGCACAGATACGCAGTATTTT. Translated, it gives CASSQEGSGGTDTQYF.

The V and J genes are TRBV5-4 and TRBJ2-3, with 13 bases matching TRBD2. Germline V gene sequence: CDR1 SGHNT, CDR2 YYREEE (reference sequence). The length of the CDR3 is 17 residues. Trimming took 0 bases from V and 2 from J; bases not matched to a gene: 3. For the CDR3, the DNA is TGTGCCAGCAGCTTGGGGGGACTAGCGGGGCTCACAGATACGCAGTATTTT. It is translated as CASSLGGLAGLTDTQYF. The whole variable domain, filled in from reference TRBV5-4 and TRBJ2-3, reads ETGVTQSPTHLIKTRGQQVTLRCSSQSGHNTVSWYQQALGQGPQFIFQYYREEENGRGNFPPRFSGLQFPNYSSELNVNALELDDSALYLCASSLGGLAGLTDTQYFGPGTRLTVL.

This clone was detected a few times. The chain carries TRBV28 and TRBJ1-5, with 8 bases matching TRBD1. V shed 6 bases and J 1 base; nucleotides not matched to a gene: 8. From germline, CDR1 is MDHEN and CDR2 SYDVKM. CDR3 length: 16 amino acids. The CDR3 loop is CASSDRGYRSNQPQHF. CDR3 coding DNA: TGTGCCAGCAGCGACAGGGGCTACAGGAGCAATCAGCCCCAGCATTTT.

The rearrangement links TRBV10-3 to TRBJ2-2; possible D gene TRBD2, 7 bases. Trimming cost V 6 bases and J 3 bases, with 14 bases left between them. Germline CDR1 ENHRY, CDR2 SYGVKD. The CDR3 length is 15 residues. Here the CDR3 reads CAIRGGRTDTGELFF. The CDR3 nucleotides are TGTGCCATCAGGGGGGGGCGGACAGACACCGGGGAGCTGTTTTTT.

This clone was counted a single time. The rearrangement links TRBV7-2 to TRBJ1-1, with D perhaps matching TRBD1 (5 bases). CDR3 length: 15 amino acids. The ends were cut back, 7 bases at V and 1 base at J, with 16 bases in the middle. The V gene's germline CDR1 is SGHTA and CDR2 FQGNSA. CDR3 protein: CASTAYGGGNTEAFF. The CDR3 DNA is TGTGCCAGCACCGCTTATGGGGGGGGGAACACTGAAGCTTTCTTT.

This clone was observed a single time. J is TRBJ2-3 and V is TRBV7-9, with D unresolved. CDR1 is SEHNR, CDR2 FQNEAQ, per germline (reference sequence). The V gene lost 5 bases and the J gene lost 2 bases, with 17 bases spanning the gap. The CDR3 extends over 16 amino acids. The CDR3 here is CASSPVTSENTDTQYF. The DNA of the CDR3 is TGTGCCAGCAGCCCGGTTACCAGCGAGAACACAGATACGCAGTATTTT. Full variable domain (remainder filled in from reference TRBV7-9 and TRBJ2-3): DTGVSQNPRHKITKRGQNVTFRCDPISEHNRLYWYRQTLGQGPEFLTYFQNEAQLEKSRLLSDRFSAERPKGSFSTLEIQRTEQGDSAMYLCASSPVTSENTDTQYFGPGTRLTVL.

This clone has a single count. At one boundary the junction diverges from the germline segment, which might be a read error. The chain employs TRBV7-2 and TRBJ2-1, with D tentatively TRBD1 (5 bases). Germline CDR1 reads SGHTA; CDR2 reads FQGNSA. The CDR3 loop spans 14 amino acids. The CDR3 protein is CASSLGRQTNEQFF. CDR3 nucleotide sequence: TGTGCCAGCAGCCTGGGGCGGCAAACCAATGAACAGTTCTTC.

The rearrangement joins TRBV30 to TRBJ2-7; weak D call: TRBD1 (6 bases). V gave up 7 bases and J gave up 3 bases, with 10 bases separating them. CDR3 size: 11 residues. Per the germline V gene, CDR1 is GTSNPN and CDR2 is SVGIG (reference sequence). The CDR3 DNA reads TGTGCCTCAGGGGAAGTCTACGAGCAGTACTTC. Residues: CASGEVYEQYF.

The rearrangement joins TRBV28 to TRBJ1-2; 8 bases are shared with TRBD1. J was trimmed by 2 bases and V by 5 bases; bases with no gene match: 7. CDR1 and CDR2 (germline): MDHEN, SYDVKM. The CDR3 covers 15 residues. In DNA form, the CDR3 reads TGTGCCAGCAGTCCCCCGGACAGGGCCAACTATGGCTACACCTTC. Protein sequence: CASSPPDRANYGYTF.

The chain joins TRBV5-1 to TRBJ2-5; D is unclear. The CDR3 sequence is 13 residues long. Germline loops: CDR1 SGHRS, CDR2 YFSETQ. Trimming stripped 7 bases from V and 2 bases from J, with 12 bases between. The CDR3 DNA is TGCGCCAGCGGCATCAGTAGACAAGAGACCCAGTACTTC. Amino acids: CASGISRQETQYF. The full variable domain, rest sourced from reference TRBV5-1 and TRBJ2-5, is KAGVTQTPRYLIKTRGQQVTLSCSPISGHRSVSWYQQTPGQGLQFLFEYFSETQRNKGNFPGRFSGRQFSNSRSEMNVSTLELGDSALYLCASGISRQETQYFGPGTRLLVL.

The V and J genes are TRBV7-9 and TRBJ2-3; a weak D match, TRBD1 (5 bases). The V gene lost 1 base and the J gene lost 1 base, with 6 bases spanning the gap. CDR1 SEHNR and CDR2 FQNEAQ come from the germline V gene (reference sequence). The CDR3 has 14 amino acids. CDR3 protein: CASSLGQRTDTQYF. CDR3 in DNA: TGTGCCAGCAGCTTAGGACAGCGCACAGATACGCAGTATTTT.